Here is one TCR beta chain with its context. The PCR used 60 Vbeta and 13 Jbeta primers. The assay was immunoSEQ multiplex PCR, and TCRdb's table has in-frame clones only and misses some. This table has about 150,000 clones, approximately 79% appearing once. This specimen comes from a study of cytomegalovirus exposure and HLA in healthy donors. J lost 4 bases, V lost 0 bases, and 3 bases had no gene match. The CDR3 has 15 residues. Germline loops: CDR1 SGDLS, CDR2 YYNGEE. V usage is TRBV9 and J usage is TRBJ2-2, with 7 bases that match TRBD1. This clonotype was sampled from a male donor in good health and CMV-seronegative. The sample comprised PBMCs. In nucleotides, the CDR3 is TGTGCCAGCAGCGTAGTTGGACAGGTCACCGGGGAGCTGTTTTTT. Translation gives CASSVVGQVTGELFF.